This T cell receptor (beta chain) was retrieved from a study of post-analysis software for immune sequencing data. Notes on the study in general: About five TRBV segments, including TRBV5-6, TRBV5-1 and TRBV20-1, were more frequent in patients than controls.

Unique molecular identifiers featured in each of the TCR beta cDNA libraries. TCRdb fed the PCR reads into MiXCR, producing one record per CDR3 protein. The sample holds hundreds of thousands of distinct CDR3 sequences; 25% to 30% are singletons and the top ten take around 0.56%. This clonotype is a singleton in its sample. Its antigen is as yet unknown. Relative to the germline gene, one junction end is altered; a read error may explain this. In germline, CDR1 is SGDLS, CDR2 YYNGEE. The length of the CDR3 is 16 residues. Specimen: blood. The sequence came from a girl aged 5 to 17 with multiple sclerosis. The genes are TRBV9 and TRBJ1-2, with unresolved D. The CDR3 nucleotides are TGTGCCAGCAGCGTCTTCCTTGACGGGGAAAAATATGACTACACCTTC. Amino acid sequence: CASSVFLDGEKYDYTF.